One sample yielded the 3 T cell receptor beta chains listed below, sequenced in a study of identical twins. TCRdb reprocessed the 5' RACE reads via MiXCR and lists one record per CDR3 protein. The sample gives hundreds of thousands of distinct CDR3 sequences, 20% to 25% of which show up once; roughly 4.3% is in the top ten. This sample also belongs to another study, concerning T cells expressing NK-cell markers.

Sequenced material: PBMCs. The receptors here all came from a woman aged 18 to 35 in good health.

This clonotype appeared many times. The chain combines TRBV5-1 with TRBJ2-5, with 9 bases matching TRBD2. The V and J ends lost 5 bases and 0 bases, in that order; junction bases with no gene match: 5. Looked up from germline, CDR1 is SGHRS and CDR2 is YFSETQ. The CDR3 consists of 15 residues. The CDR3 region is CASRSAGGHQETQYF. As DNA, the CDR3 is TGCGCCAGCAGGTCAGCGGGGGGTCACCAAGAGACCCAGTACTTC.

This clonotype was counted a few times. The genes are TRBV5-4 and TRBJ2-1; 8 nucleotides line up with TRBD1. Germline trimming cut 4 bases from V and 3 bases from J; bases unmatched to any gene: 6. Germline V lookup: CDR1 SGHNT, CDR2 YYREEE (reference sequence). The CDR3 consists of 15 residues. The CDR3 region is CASSTRTGSYNEQFF. The CDR3 coding sequence is TGTGCCAGCAGCACTAGGACAGGGAGCTACAATGAGCAGTTCTTC.

This chain links TRBV7-2 with TRBJ2-7, with 7 nucleotides matching TRBD2. CDR1 is SGHTA, CDR2 FQGNSA, per germline. The CDR3 has 15 residues. The V and J ends lost 1 base and 5 bases, in that order; junction bases with no gene match: 8. Here the CDR3 reads CASSLDGGGFDEQYF. The CDR3 DNA reads TGTGCCAGCAGCTTAGATGGCGGGGGATTTGACGAGCAGTACTTC.